Presented here are 10 T cell receptor beta chains from one specimen sequenced in a study of cytomegalovirus exposure and HLA in healthy donors. PCR involved 60 Vbeta and 13 Jbeta primers. TCRdb keeps only in-frame clones here, not all; method: immunoSEQ multiplex PCR. The profile shows 89,000 or so clones, over 75% of them singletons. The material sequenced was PBMCs. The origin of the receptors is a boy between 10 and 17 years old in good health and CMV-seronegative.

This clone was counted a single time. The chain carries TRBV7-9 and TRBJ2-3, with 10 bases that match TRBD1. This CDR3 comprises 15 residues. Trimming at V came to 5 bases and at J to 3 bases, leaving 5 bases not matched to a gene. The V gene's germline CDR1 is SEHNR and CDR2 FQNEAQ (reference sequence). Written as DNA, the CDR3 is TGTGCCAGCAGCACCGGGACAGGGGAAACAGATACGCAGTATTTT. Translating gives CASSTGTGETDTQYF. The complete variable domain, with remaining parts taken from reference TRBV7-9 and TRBJ2-3, reads DTGVSQNPRHKITKRGQNVTFRCDPISEHNRLYWYRQTLGQGPEFLTYFQNEAQLEKSRLLSDRFSAERPKGSFSTLEIQRTEQGDSAMYLCASSTGTGETDTQYFGPGTRLTVL.

The rearrangement uses TRBV14 and TRBJ2-5, with 7 bases lining up with TRBD2. This CDR3 spans 15 amino acids. Per the germline V gene, CDR1 is SGHDN and CDR2 is FVKESK. Germline trimming cut 0 bases from V and 2 bases from J; bases unmatched to any gene: 3. In DNA form, the CDR3 reads TGTGCCAGCAGCCAAGAGGGGCGGGGGCAAGAGACCCAGTACTTC. This sequence encodes CASSQEGRGQETQYF.

This clone was picked up a small number of times. J is TRBJ1-2 and V is TRBV15, with D tentatively TRBD1 (5 bases). V lost 1 base, J lost 7 bases, and 13 bases lay in between. Germline CDR1 and CDR2: LNHNV and YYDKDF (reference sequence). The CDR3 runs to 14 residues. CDR3 loop: CATSRVSGGGGYTF. The CDR3 DNA sequence: TGTGCCACCAGCAGAGTTTCCGGGGGAGGTGGCTACACCTTC.

The chain carries TRBV10-3 and TRBJ1-1, with 8 positions matching TRBD1. The CDR3 spans 15 residues. V lost 6 bases, J lost 3 bases, and 9 bases stayed unmatched. Germline CDR1 ENHRY, CDR2 SYGVKD. This CDR3 is CAIRDRARGDTEAFF. CDR3 nucleotide sequence: TGTGCCATCAGGGACAGGGCAAGGGGAGACACTGAAGCTTTCTTT.

This chain connects TRBV12-2 to TRBJ2-1; the table's D call, TRBD2, was not checked against the DNA. TRBV12-2 is a documented pseudogene. The CDR3 has 15 amino acids. DNA of the CDR3: TGTGCAAGTCGCTTAGCGGAGGGAGGGGGCAATGAGCAGTTCTTC. This gives the protein CASRLAEGGGNEQFF.

This chain uses TRBV7-8 with TRBJ1-5; no definite D call. Germline CDR1 reads SGHVS; CDR2 reads FQNEAQ. Between the trimmed V and J ends, which lost 5 bases and 6 bases, there was a span of 14 bases. This CDR3 is built from 14 residues. CDR3 bases: TGTGCCAGCAGCCCAGGTCGGGGAAGTCAGCCCCAGCATTTT. Encoded protein: CASSPGRGSQPQHF.

This chain joins TRBV30 and TRBJ2-6; the D gene is possibly TRBD1 (6 bases). The CDR3 contains 14 residues. Germline CDR1 and CDR2: GTSNPN and SVGIG (reference sequence). V was cut by 3 bases and J by 4 bases, with 10 bases left in between. CDR3 residues: CAWSPGAGANVLTF. The CDR3 region has the DNA TGTGCCTGGAGCCCAGGGGCAGGGGCCAACGTCCTGACTTTC.

The chain couples TRBV5-4 to TRBJ2-7, with 9 bases aligning to TRBD1. The length of the CDR3 is 13 residues. Losses at the gene ends were 5 bases for V and 2 bases for J; bases not matched to a gene: 2. Germline loops: CDR1 SGHNT, CDR2 YYREEE (reference sequence). CDR3 sequence: CASSWDRAYEQYF. CDR3 nucleotides: TGTGCCAGCAGTTGGGACAGGGCCTACGAGCAGTACTTC.

The V gene is TRBV5-4, the J gene TRBJ2-1; the match to TRBD2 covers 8 bases. Per germline, CDR1 SGHNT and CDR2 YYREEE (reference sequence). The CDR3 length is 16 residues. V lost 4 bases, J lost 4 bases, and 10 bases stayed unmatched. CDR3 amino acids: CASSHLKLAEYNEQFF. DNA for the CDR3: TGTGCCAGCAGCCACCTTAAACTAGCGGAGTACAATGAGCAGTTCTTC.

The rearrangement links TRBV28 to TRBJ1-1; D gene ambiguous. This CDR3 is built from 15 residues. The germline V gene encodes CDR1 MDHEN and CDR2 SYDVKM. Trimming shortened V by 5 bases and J by 0 bases, and 13 bases separated the two germline ends. CDR3 residues: CASSPATEMNTEAFF. Here the CDR3 DNA reads TGTGCCAGCAGTCCAGCTACGGAGATGAACACTGAAGCTTTCTTT. Looking up the rest from reference TRBV28 and TRBJ1-1 gives the full variable domain: DVKVTQSSRYLVKRTGEKVFLECVQDMDHENMFWYRQDPGLGLRLIYFSYDVKMKEKGDIPEGYSVSREKKERFSLILESASTNQTSMYLCASSPATEMNTEAFFGQGTRLTVV.